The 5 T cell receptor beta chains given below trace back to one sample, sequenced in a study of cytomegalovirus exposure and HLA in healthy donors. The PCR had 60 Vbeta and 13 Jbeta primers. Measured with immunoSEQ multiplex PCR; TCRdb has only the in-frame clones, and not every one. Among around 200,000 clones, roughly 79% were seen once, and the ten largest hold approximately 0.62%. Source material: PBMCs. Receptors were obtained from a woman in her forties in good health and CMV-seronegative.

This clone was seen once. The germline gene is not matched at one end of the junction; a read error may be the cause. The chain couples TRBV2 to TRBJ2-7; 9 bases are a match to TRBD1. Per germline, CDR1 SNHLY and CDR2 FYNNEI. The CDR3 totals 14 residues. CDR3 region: CVSKGTGLTYEQYF. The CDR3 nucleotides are TGTGTCAGCAAGGGGACAGGGCTGACCTACGAGCAGTACTTC. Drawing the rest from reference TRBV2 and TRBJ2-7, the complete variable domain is EPEVTQTPSHQVTQMGQEVILRCVPISNHLYFYWYRQILGQKVEFLVSFYNNEISEKSEIFDDQFSVERPDGSNFTLKIRSTKLEDSAMYFCVSKGTGLTYEQYFGPGTRLTVT.

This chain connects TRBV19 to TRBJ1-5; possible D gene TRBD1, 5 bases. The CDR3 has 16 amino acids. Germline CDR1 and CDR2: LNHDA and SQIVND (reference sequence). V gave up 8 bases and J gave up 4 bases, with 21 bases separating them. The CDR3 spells CASRGGQGFGNQPQHF. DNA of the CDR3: TGTGCCAGTCGCGGCGGCCAGGGCTTCGGAAATCAGCCCCAGCATTTT.

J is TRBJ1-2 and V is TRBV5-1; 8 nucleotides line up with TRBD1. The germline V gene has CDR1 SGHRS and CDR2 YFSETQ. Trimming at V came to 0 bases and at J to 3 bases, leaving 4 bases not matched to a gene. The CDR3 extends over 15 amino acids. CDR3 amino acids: CASSLGTGRDYGYTF. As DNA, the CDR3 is TGCGCCAGCAGCTTGGGGACAGGGCGGGACTATGGCTACACCTTC.

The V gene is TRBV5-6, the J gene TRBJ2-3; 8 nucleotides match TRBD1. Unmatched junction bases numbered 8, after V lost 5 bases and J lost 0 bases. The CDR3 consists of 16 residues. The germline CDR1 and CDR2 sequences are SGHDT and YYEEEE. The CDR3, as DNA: TGTGCCAGCAGACTTTGGACAGGGCGAAGCACAGATACGCAGTATTTT. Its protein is CASRLWTGRSTDTQYF.

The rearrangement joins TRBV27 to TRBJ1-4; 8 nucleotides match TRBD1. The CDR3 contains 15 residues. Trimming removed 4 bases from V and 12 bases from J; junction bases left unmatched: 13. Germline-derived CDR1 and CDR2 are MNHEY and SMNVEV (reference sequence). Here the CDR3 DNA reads TGTGCCAGCAGTTCAATTGACAGGGGCTGGGAAGAACTGTTTTTT. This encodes CASSSIDRGWEELFF.